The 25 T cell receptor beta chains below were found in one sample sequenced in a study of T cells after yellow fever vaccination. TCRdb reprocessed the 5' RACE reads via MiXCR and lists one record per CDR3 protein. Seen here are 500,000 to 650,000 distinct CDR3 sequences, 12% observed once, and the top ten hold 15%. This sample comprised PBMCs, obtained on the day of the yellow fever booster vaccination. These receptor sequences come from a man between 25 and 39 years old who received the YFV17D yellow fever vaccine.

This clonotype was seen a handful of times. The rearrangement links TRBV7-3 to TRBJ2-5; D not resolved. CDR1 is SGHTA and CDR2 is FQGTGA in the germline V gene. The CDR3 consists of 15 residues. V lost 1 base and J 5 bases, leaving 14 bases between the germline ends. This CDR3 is CASSLNSGSGETQYF. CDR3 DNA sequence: TGTGCCAGCAGCTTAAATTCCGGATCTGGGGAGACCCAGTACTTC.

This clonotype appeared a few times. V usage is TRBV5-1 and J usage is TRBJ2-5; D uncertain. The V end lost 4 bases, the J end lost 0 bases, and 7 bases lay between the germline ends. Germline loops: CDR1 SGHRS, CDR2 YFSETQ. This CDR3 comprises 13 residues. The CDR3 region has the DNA TGCGCCAGCAGCCACACGGACCAAGAGACCCAGTACTTC. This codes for CASSHTDQETQYF.

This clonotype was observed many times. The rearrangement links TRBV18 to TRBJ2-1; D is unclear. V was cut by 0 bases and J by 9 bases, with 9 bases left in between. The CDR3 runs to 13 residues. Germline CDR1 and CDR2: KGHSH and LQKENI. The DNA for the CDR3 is TGTGCCAGCTCACCACCAGTGGGTCCTGAGCAGTTCTTC. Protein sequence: CASSPPVGPEQFF.

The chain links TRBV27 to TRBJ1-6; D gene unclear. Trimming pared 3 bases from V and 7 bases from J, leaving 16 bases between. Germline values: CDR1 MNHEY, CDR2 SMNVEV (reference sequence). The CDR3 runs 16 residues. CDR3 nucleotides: TGTGCCAGCAGTTTCTACGGGCCGAGGAGCAATTCACCCCTCCACTTT. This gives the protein CASSFYGPRSNSPLHF.

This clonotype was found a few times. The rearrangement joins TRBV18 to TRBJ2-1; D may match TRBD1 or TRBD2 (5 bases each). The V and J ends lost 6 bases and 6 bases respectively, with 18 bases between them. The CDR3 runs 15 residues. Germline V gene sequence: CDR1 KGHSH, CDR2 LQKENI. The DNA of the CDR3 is TGTGCCAGCTCCCTCGGGGCAGCCCTATCCAATGAGCAGTTCTTC. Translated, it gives CASSLGAALSNEQFF.

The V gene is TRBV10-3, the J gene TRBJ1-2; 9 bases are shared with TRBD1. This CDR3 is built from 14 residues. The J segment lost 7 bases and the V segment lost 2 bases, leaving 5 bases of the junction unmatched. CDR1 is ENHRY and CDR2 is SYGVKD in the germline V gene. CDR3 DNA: TGTGCCATCAGTGAGCTACAGGGGGCGGTTGGCTACACCTTC. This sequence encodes CAISELQGAVGYTF.

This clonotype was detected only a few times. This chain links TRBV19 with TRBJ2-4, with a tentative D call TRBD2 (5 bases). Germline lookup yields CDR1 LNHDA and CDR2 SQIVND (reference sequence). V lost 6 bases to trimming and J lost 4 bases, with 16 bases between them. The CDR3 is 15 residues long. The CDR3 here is CASSEGGTVKNIQYF. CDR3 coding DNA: TGTGCCAGTAGCGAAGGAGGTACCGTTAAAAACATTCAGTACTTC.

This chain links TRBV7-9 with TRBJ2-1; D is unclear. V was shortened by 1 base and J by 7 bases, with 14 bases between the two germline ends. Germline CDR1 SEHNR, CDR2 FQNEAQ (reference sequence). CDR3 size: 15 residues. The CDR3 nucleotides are TGTGCCAGCAGCTTAGGGGTTATGATGGTTAATGAGCAGTTCTTC. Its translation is CASSLGVMMVNEQFF.

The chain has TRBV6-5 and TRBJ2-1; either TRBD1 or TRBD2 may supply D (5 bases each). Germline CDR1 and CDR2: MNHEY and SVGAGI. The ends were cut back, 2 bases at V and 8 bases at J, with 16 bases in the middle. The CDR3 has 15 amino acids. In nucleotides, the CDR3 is TGTGCCAGCAGTTACCGTGGGACCCTGTTCGATGAGCAGTTCTTC. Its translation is CASSYRGTLFDEQFF.

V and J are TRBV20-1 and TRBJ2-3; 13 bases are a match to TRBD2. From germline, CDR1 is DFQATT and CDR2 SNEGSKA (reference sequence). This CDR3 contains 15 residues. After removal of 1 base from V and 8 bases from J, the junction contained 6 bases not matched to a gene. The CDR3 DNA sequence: TGCAGTGCTAGAGGACTAGCGGGAGGTTTAGGTACGCAGTATTTT. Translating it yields CSARGLAGGLGTQYF.

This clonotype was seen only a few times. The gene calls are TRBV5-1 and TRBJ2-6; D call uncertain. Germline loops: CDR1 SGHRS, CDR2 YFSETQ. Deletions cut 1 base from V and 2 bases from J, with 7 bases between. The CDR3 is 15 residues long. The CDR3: CASSLMGAGANVLTF. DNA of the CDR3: TGCGCCAGCAGCTTGATGGGTGCTGGGGCCAACGTCCTGACTTTC.

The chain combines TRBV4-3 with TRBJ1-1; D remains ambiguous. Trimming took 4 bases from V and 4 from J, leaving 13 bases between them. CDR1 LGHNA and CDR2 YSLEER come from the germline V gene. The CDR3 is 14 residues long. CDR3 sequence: CASSRVLRVTEAFF. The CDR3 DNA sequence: TGCGCCAGCAGCCGAGTTCTTAGAGTCACTGAAGCTTTCTTT.

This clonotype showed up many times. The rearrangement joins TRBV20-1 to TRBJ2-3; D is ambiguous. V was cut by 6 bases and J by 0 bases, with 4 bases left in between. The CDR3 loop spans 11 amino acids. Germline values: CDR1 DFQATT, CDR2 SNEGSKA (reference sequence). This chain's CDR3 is CSAPSTDTQYF. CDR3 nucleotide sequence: TGCAGTGCCCCTAGCACAGATACGCAGTATTTT.

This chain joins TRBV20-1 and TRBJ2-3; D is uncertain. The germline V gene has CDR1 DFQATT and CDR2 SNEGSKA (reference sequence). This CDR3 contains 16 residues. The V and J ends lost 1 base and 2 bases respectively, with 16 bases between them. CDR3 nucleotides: TGCAGTGCTAGAGTCCGGGCCTTCCTATTCACAGATACGCAGTATTTT. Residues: CSARVRAFLFTDTQYF.

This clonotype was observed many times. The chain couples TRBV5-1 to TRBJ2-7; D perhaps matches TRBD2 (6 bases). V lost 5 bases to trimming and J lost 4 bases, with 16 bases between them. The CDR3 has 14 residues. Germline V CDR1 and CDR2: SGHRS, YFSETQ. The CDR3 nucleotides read TGCGCCAGCAGACCCGGAGGGGATGAGTACGAGCAGTACTTC. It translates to CASRPGGDEYEQYF.

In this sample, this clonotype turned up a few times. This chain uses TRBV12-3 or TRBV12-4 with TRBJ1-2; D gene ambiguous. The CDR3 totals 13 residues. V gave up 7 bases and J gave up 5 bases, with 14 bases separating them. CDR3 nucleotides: TGTGCCAGCACCCCTTCCAGGCTTTATGGCTACACCTTC. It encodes CASTPSRLYGYTF.

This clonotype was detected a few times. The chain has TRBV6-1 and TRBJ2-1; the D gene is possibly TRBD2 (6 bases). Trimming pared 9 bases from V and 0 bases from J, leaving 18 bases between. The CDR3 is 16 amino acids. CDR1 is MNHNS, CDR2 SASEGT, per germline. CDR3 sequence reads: CASLSSASSSYNEQFF. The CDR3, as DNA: TGTGCCAGTTTATCTAGCGCCTCAAGCTCCTACAATGAGCAGTTCTTC.

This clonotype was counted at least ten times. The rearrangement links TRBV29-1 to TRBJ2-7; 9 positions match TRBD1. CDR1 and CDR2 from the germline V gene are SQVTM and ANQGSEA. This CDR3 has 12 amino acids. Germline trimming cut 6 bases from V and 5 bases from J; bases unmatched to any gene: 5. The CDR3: CSVRRDRDEQYF. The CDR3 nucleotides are TGCAGCGTGCGCCGGGACAGGGACGAGCAGTACTTC.

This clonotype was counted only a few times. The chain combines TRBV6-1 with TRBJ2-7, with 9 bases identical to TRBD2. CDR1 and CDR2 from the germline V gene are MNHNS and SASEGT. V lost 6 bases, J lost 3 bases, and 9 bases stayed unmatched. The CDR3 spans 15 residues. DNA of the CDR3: TGTGCCAGCAGACATCGCGGGGGGGCGGGCTACGAGCAGTACTTC. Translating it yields CASRHRGGAGYEQYF.

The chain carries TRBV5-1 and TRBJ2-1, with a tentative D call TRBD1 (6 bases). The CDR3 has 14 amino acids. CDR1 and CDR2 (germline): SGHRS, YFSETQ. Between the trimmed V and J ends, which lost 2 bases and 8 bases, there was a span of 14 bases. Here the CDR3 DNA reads TGCGCCAGCAGCTTAAGCAGGGGAAGTTATGAGCAGTTCTTC. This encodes CASSLSRGSYEQFF.

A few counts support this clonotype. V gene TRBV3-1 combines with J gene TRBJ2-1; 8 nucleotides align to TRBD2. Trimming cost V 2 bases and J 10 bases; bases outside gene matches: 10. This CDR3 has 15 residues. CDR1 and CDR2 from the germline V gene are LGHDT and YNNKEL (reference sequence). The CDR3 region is CASSQPGLGILEQFF. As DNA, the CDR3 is TGTGCCAGCAGCCAACCGGGACTAGGAATTTTGGAGCAGTTCTTC.

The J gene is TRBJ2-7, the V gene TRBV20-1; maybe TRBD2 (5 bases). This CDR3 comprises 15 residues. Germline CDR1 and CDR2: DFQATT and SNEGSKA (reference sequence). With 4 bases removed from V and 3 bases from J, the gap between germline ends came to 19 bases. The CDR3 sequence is CSATIPLAPVYEQYF. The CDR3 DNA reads TGCAGTGCTACGATACCCCTAGCACCCGTCTACGAGCAGTACTTC.

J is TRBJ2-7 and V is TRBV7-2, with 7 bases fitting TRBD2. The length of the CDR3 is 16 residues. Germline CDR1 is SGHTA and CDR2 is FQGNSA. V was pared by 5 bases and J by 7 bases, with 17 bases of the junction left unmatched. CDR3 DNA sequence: TGTGCCAGCAGCCACGGTGGGGGGGGATCCGGACGGGAGCAGTACTTC. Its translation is CASSHGGGGSGREQYF.

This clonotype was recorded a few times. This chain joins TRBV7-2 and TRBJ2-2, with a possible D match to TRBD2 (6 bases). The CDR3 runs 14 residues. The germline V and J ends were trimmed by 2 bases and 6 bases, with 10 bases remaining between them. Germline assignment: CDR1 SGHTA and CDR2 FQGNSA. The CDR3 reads CASSLTIAAGELFF. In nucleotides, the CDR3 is TGTGCCAGCAGCTTAACGATAGCGGCCGGGGAGCTGTTTTTT.

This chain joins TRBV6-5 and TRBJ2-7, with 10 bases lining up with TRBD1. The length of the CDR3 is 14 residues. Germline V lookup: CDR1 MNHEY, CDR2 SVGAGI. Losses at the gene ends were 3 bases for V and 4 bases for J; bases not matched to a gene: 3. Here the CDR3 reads CASSYRTGGYEQYF. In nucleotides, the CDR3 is TGTGCCAGCAGTTATAGGACAGGGGGATACGAGCAGTACTTC.